This T cell receptor beta chain was captured in a study of siplizumab effects on memory and regulatory T cells. Findings of the study overall: Alloreactive sequences tracing back to unstimulated CD4+ memory cells were significantly reduced by siplizumab.

A remark on this clone: Its antigen is unidentified.

V was cut by 4 bases and J by 0 bases, with 16 bases left in between. Germline V gene sequence: CDR1 SGHDT, CDR2 YYEEEE. The CDR3 has 16 residues. Sequencing was performed with immunoSEQ multiplex PCR; in TCRdb, only in-frame clones are kept and a portion is missing. The sample yields tens of thousands of clones, 88% seen once. This clonotype was obtained from a human donor in good health. The rearrangement joins TRBV5-6 to TRBJ1-1, with D perhaps TRBD1 (5 bases). Sequenced: Tregs sorted from blood. DNA for the CDR3: TGTGCCAGCAGCCGACGTTTGGGGGAGATGAACACTGAAGCTTTCTTT. This sequence encodes CASSRRLGEMNTEAFF.